This T cell receptor beta chain appears in the sequencing data of a study of glioma-infiltrating T cells after dendritic cell vaccination. Study overall: Monocyte-derived dendritic cells, cultured approximately 7 days with IL-4 and GM-CSF, were pulsed with autologous tumor lysate.

Trimming shortened V by 6 bases and J by 1 base, and 9 bases separated the two germline ends. CDR3 length: 12 residues. Germline values: CDR1 SQVTM, CDR2 ANQGSEA. TCRdb's copy holds only in-frame clones and misses some; the assay was immunoSEQ multiplex PCR. The table includes around 73,000 clones, around 80% detected once. The receptor's source is a human donor with glioblastoma. This chain joins TRBV29-1 and TRBJ2-5, with no clear D. The sample was blood, taken before dendritic cell vaccination. CDR3 coding DNA: TGCAGCGTAGGAGTTTCCCAAGAGACCCAGTACTTC. The encoded protein is CSVGVSQETQYF.